This TCR beta chain was identified in a study of monozygotic twins with inflammatory bowel disease. This CDR3 is built from 17 residues. Germline CDR1 reads SGHTA; CDR2 reads FQGNSA. TCRdb reprocessed the 5' RACE reads, keeping one entry per CDR3 protein, no DNA. The sample's table shows about 300,000 distinct CDR3 sequences. On this clonotype itself: Its antigen is undetermined.

Study-level findings and limits: IBD patients shared fewer clonotypes with others than healthy twins, especially with disease activity.

Every single donor had a roughly 2.7 ml blood sample drawn. Material: blood. The origin of this receptor is a human donor with ulcerative colitis or Crohn's disease, or a healthy co-twin of an affected twin (not recorded which). The rearrangement uses TRBV7-2 and TRBJ2-3; TCRdb reports TRBD2, a call that lacks DNA to check it against. CDR3 region: CASSLAVWRGGTDTQYF.